This T cell receptor beta chain came from a study of cytomegalovirus exposure and HLA in healthy donors (dated by TCRdb to 2017 to 2019). Study-level background: An earlier analysis of some 600 of the donors reported around 280 Gb of sequence data and 117 million unique TCR beta sequences obtained from roughly 170 million T cells. An early release covering roughly 600 HLA-typed donors comprised 250 to 350 gigabases of sequencing data and approximately 80 million unique TCR sequences. Of the 300 to 450 genotyped donors, 81% were placed in the genetic ancestry cluster associated with self-reported Caucasian donors. The study was designed to test whether signatures of past pathogen exposure could be identified by cataloging public T cell receptors. Using immunosequencing, the study profiled T cell repertoires from 666 subjects and related those repertoires to cytomegalovirus serostatus. In addition to the first cohort of roughly 670 subjects, a separate validation cohort of approximately 130 different subjects was used. To predict cytomegalovirus infection status, the study combined high-throughput TCR immunosequencing, statistical association of individual TCRs with disease status, and machine learning. In a later analysis, previously published TCR beta repertoires from 666 donors were re-analyzed and high-resolution HLA genotyping was added so that TCR occurrence patterns could be studied. Rather than using new phenotypic data, the later analysis identified candidate immune exposures from TCR beta sequences and from how often those sequences occurred across donors. To decide whether each TCR beta V gene segment behaved as functional or pseudogenic, an earlier analysis of some 600 of the donors relied on high-throughput TCR beta sequencing. Donor age, sex, ethnicity and CMV serostatus were compiled alongside the repertoire data. Genome-wide SNP genotypes for about 60% of the roughly 700 donors were used in a later genetic analysis, which treated that subset as a discovery cohort. All discovery cohort repertoires had been generated on a single sequencing platform. Both class I and class II loci were covered by HLA typing, at four-digit resolution. The number of donors typed differed by locus, with 629-630 for A, B, C, DRB1 and DQB1, around 500 for DQA1, approximately 580 for DPA1, and 472 for DPB1. About five DR-DQ haplotypes were treated as single units for association and clustering because of strong linkage in the cohort. On average, roughly 250,000 unique TCR beta nucleotide sequences were sequenced per donor among about 400 genotyped donors of the cohort, with roughly a sixth of those sequences being non-productive. General conclusions and limits of the study: It was suggested by the authors that the approach could potentially be generalized to other disease states and immunological phenotypes. Because counts were too low, about 18 rarely observed V segments, including chromosome 9 orphons, were excluded from the earlier analysis of 587 of the donors. Roughly uniform sequencing depth across donors was assumed in presence/absence analyses, although this assumption may not hold. In an earlier analysis of more than 500 of the donors, most TCR beta V segments appeared in productive rearrangements about 87% or about 30% of the time, broadly matching IMGT annotations. In a later analysis, the rate of TCR association differed among HLA loci, with DRB1 alleles having the most associated TCRs and HLA-C alleles having the fewest. The study listed 164 TCR beta chains as associated with cytomegalovirus. According to a later genetic analysis, donors in an Asian-associated ancestry cluster had fewer N-insertions in productive TCRs than the roughly 700-donor mean. Because HLA typing was missing for some donors at each locus, association tests included only the typed subset. In vitro tests confirmed that a few of the cytomegalovirus-associated TCR beta chains recognize cytomegalovirus antigens. A further reported finding was that TCR beta sequences accurately predicted the HLA-A and HLA-B alleles for most subjects in the first cohort. V-gene and J-gene trimming of TCR beta chains was associated with a missense DCLRE1C variant in a later genetic analysis, and the association was replicated in an independent cohort. A cluster of highly shared sequence variants was judged likely to be a technical artifact of the sequencing pipeline. Across donors, most TCR sequences were observed very rarely, whereas some public TCRs were present in many individuals. The only immune exposure information available for the cohort was CMV serostatus. In a later analysis, HLA-associated TCR beta chains showed more clonal expansion and lower generation probabilities than non-associated chains that were equally common. Because the 87-base-pair reads could not distinguish some IMGT-functional V segments, including TRBV6-2 and TRBV6-3, those segments were excluded. Linkage disequilibrium might explain the correlated functional status among segregating V segments, but an unknown experimental factor could not be excluded. A later analysis reported that several top co-occurrence clusters appeared linked to parvovirus B19, influenza, CMV and Epstein-Barr virus. When HLA alleles, especially DR and DQ, strongly co-occurred, TCR associations were difficult to assign to individual alleles. Only TCR beta chains were sequenced in this cohort, and the absence of alpha or paired-chain data limited detectable features. In both the original and validation cohorts, the classifier was reported to diagnose cytomegalovirus status with high specificity and sensitivity. In a later analysis, most CMV-associated TCR beta chains were found to appear HLA-restricted, with HLA associations seemingly driven largely by CMV exposure. A later analysis associated about 18,000 TCR beta sequences with specific HLA alleles at a false discovery rate of 0.05.

The cohort comprised fewer than 750 healthy bone marrow donors. All cohort members were sampled while nominally healthy, although unrecorded immune exposures were likely present. The donor was CMV seronegative and belonged to the group of under 400 seronegative cohort members. Every donor gave a peripheral blood sample, and the peripheral blood mononuclear cells from that sample were used for TCR beta sequencing. Genomic DNA was extracted from the blood cell samples with the Qiagen DNeasy Blood Extraction Kit. Comment on this clone: Its antigen is still unknown. Per-base qualities were not stored, and no clone one base away is much larger.

The library was generated by the immunoSEQ multiplex PCR assay. The multiplex PCR relied on a mix of 60 forward primers for TCR Vbeta segments and 13 reverse primers for TCR Jbeta segments. The CDR3 region of rearranged TCR beta genes was amplified from genomic DNA by a multiplex PCR assay. The amplified TCR beta libraries were sequenced on the Illumina HiSeq System as 87-base-pair reads. The published analysis was carried out like this. In a later analysis, 70 million to 95 million unique TCR beta chains were counted across the 666 repertoires, and approximately 11 million of these chains were shared by at least two donors. Raw reads were error-corrected and collapsed into unique sequences by a nearest-neighbor algorithm in which closely related sequences were merged to remove PCR and sequencing errors. Alignment of CDR3 sequences to IMGT reference sequences was used to assign V, D and J gene segments. For a sequence to be retained, at least a six-nucleotide match to both a V gene segment and a J gene segment was required. Rearrangements were called productive when the CDR3 lacked stop codons and stayed in frame with V and J; all others were non-productive. Following IMGT convention, CDR3 was defined as the stretch from the second conserved V-encoded cysteine to the conserved J-encoded phenylalanine. Sequences without an unambiguous match to a single V gene segment were excluded from the earlier analysis of a few hundred of the donors. An earlier analysis of just under 600 of the donors called V segments functional above 56.7% productive rearrangements and segregating when the between-donor standard deviation exceeded 5%. A statistical classification framework was built to diagnose cytomegalovirus status from the catalog of TCR beta chain sequences. V and J gene assignment, in a later analysis, came from comparing TCR nucleotide sequences with IMGT/GENE-DB human TR gene sequences. Using the TCRdist pipeline, a later analysis assigned CDR3 sequences along with most-parsimonious VDJ recombination scenarios. In a later analysis, each TCR beta chain was defined by its CDR3 amino acid sequence together with its V-gene family, and reads lacking a unique V-gene family were excluded. In a later analysis, some 600 highly shared, low-generation-probability nucleotide sequences were removed to address suspected cross-contamination and a sequencing artifact. A later analysis calculated a clonal expansion index for each public chain from normalized within-repertoire ranks of inferred template counts. A later analysis computed generation probabilities with a VDJ recombination model fitted to out-of-frame rearrangements, and checked the results against IGoR. In a later analysis, hypergeometric tests were used to score TCR-TCR, TCR-HLA and TCR-CMV co-occurrence, with a repertoire-size bias correction applied to TCR pairs. A later analysis estimated false discovery rates by permuting HLA or CMV assignments 20 times. In a later analysis, co-occurring TCRs were grouped using DBSCAN, with TCRdist sequence similarity added in when clustering inside HLA-allele-positive subsets. Repertoires with fewer than 30,000 or more than 120,000 public chains were left out of co-occurrence clustering, as were five repertoires with anomalous nucleotide sharing. TCRdb re-hosts the immuneACCESS table, in-frame sequences only. Its copies lack some clones; in the studies checked, an unresolved V gene accounts for under half of them, and the cause for the rest is not known. That table furnishes V, J and clone size, whereas the DNA furnished D and trimming. For this sample there are 130,000 to 150,000 clones; around four fifths appear just once. The ten top clones hold 2% to 2.5% of the sample.

In the germline V gene, CDR1 corresponds to MNHEY and CDR2 to SVGAGI. Trimming removed 4 bases from V and 13 bases from J, leaving 2 bases between the germline ends. The CDR3 has 9 amino acids, counting the end cysteine and phenylalanine. Only CDR3 DNA remains: 27 bases, in frame from the first base. The receptor comes from a man aged 30 to 45 in good health and CMV-seronegative. The specimen was PBMCs. The rearrangement combines TRBV6-5 with TRBJ1-6; the D gene cannot be resolved reliably. The CDR3 has the sequence CASSSPLHF. Read as DNA, the sequence is TGTGCCAGCAGTTCTCCCCTCCACTTT.